This T cell receptor beta chain comes out of a study of T cell responses to AZD1222 COVID-19 vaccine. Findings of the study overall: Among AZD1222 vaccinees, only six or seven were seropositive at baseline. Reports say nearly half of spike-specific TCRs go after unmutated variant regions. White British ancestry dominated among donors, who included more females, and clonal diversity was possibly underestimated.

Using immunoSEQ multiplex PCR, the repertoire was profiled, and TCRdb retains in-frame clones only, with some absent. The sample lists approximately 130,000 clones; roughly nine tenths were seen once. As to this clone: Its antigen is not identified.

This receptor was taken from an adult who received the AZD1222 COVID-19 vaccine. The sample was peripheral blood, taken 28 days after the second AZD1222 dose.

The CDR3 protein is CASSQARQGPYEQYF. The CDR3 DNA follows: TGTGCCAGCAGCCAAGCCCGACAGGGGCCCTACGAGCAGTACTTC. The J gene is TRBJ2-7, the V gene TRBV3-1 (or the pseudogene TRBV3-2); TRBD1 aligns across 8 bases. The ends lost 1 base at V and 2 bases at J; junction bases unmatched: 4. Germline loops: CDR1 LGHDT, CDR2 YNNKEL (reference sequence). The length of the CDR3 is 15 residues.